The present entry profiles one T cell receptor (beta chain) with its context. This clone occurred once. Its antigen target is currently unknown. The sample holds no much larger clone one base away, and base qualities are not on file. Using the deep immunoSEQ assay, multiplex PCR amplified TCR CDR3 regions from genomic DNA. For each cell subset, the extracted genomic DNA was distributed evenly across all wells of several immunoSEQ 96-well plates, and each plate served as one replicate. For sorted subsets, about 210 ng of genomic DNA, equivalent to around 30,000 T cell genomes, went into each replicate PCR. The purified libraries were quantified using a Qubit 3.0 fluorometer, sized with a Bioanalyzer 2100, and then quantified again using the KAPA Library Quantification kit. Every immunoSEQ 96-well plate was sequenced on a dedicated single-read 150-cycle Illumina NextSeq 550 flow cell. Regarding the original processing steps: Because the immunoSEQ output included only junctional sequences and no quality scores, the filtering could not be the same as the filtering used for full-length reads. To assign V/J genes and CDR3, sequences were annotated using PyIR, a Python wrapper for IgBLAST v1.9, with IMGT germline references. Reads were removed for weak V/J assignments (E-value above 1e-6), missing CDR3, stop codons, out-of-frame junctions, or ambiguous translated residues. V3J clonotypes were defined as sequences sharing an identical inferred V gene, J gene, and CDR3 amino acid sequence. Percentage overlap between repertoires was computed as shared unique clonotypes divided by the size of the smaller repertoire. RTK rarefaction, the Chao1 estimator, and Recon v2.1 estimates of unobserved clonotypes were used to assess repertoire richness. OLGA was used to compute generation probabilities for all TCRbeta clonotypes that the gDNA method yielded from a few donors. Not all clones reach the TCRdb copy of this immuneACCESS table, which keeps in-frame sequences only. Checked studies attribute under half of the gap to unresolved V genes and leave the rest unexplained. V and J calls and clone size come straight from that table; D and trimming were deduced from the DNA. The sample table contains 980,000 or so clones; only one count was recorded for 76% of them. The top ten clonotypes cover about 1.5% of the sample.

The data were obtained in a study of shared clonotypes between healthy human individuals (dated by TCRdb to the early 2020s). Turning to the overall study: The cohort comprised a couple of women and a few men aged 18 to 49 years. The study deeply sequenced blood TCR repertoires of about five healthy adults to estimate repertoire size and the extent of clonotype sharing between individuals. Different laboratories and diverse techniques were used to prepare libraries and sequence TCR repertoires, to increase sequencing depth and limit assay-specific biases. For each donor, CD4 naive and CD4 memory were each given three plates, CD8 naive was given two plates, and CD8 memory was given one plate. Per donor, leukapheresis produced somewhere between about 0.94 and 10 billion PBMCs. The full study reports these points: Only blood was sampled, and tissue TCR repertoires likely differ from those in blood. Across several donors, 5% to 6% of naive CD4, around 3.3% of naive CD8, around 2.1% of memory CD4, and approximately 0.4% of memory CD8 clonotypes were shared. The genetic and exposure-history diversity represented was limited by the small number of donors. Clonotypes shared by all four sorted-subset donors showed higher generation probabilities than non-shared clonotypes. Estimated clonotype richness was generally larger for naive than for memory subsets. Pairwise subsampling led to the expectation that sequencing depth would affect the degree of clonotype sharing among donors. Rarefaction of sorted-subset datasets indicated incomplete sequencing despite the large sequencing depth.

The donors were healthy, HIV-negative adults who had no recently reported acute infections or vaccinations. Every donor was a Caucasian adult living in Nashville, Tennessee, USA. CD4+ T cells were enriched by magnetic negative selection; naive cells were then positively selected on CD45RA, and the negative fraction formed the memory subset. Blood was collected by leukapheresis, and PBMCs were isolated by Ficoll-Histopaque density gradient centrifugation and then cryopreserved in liquid nitrogen vapor phase. Analytical flow cytometry was used to check the purity and quantity of every magnetically sorted T cell population. Genomic DNA was isolated from each sorted fraction and quantified by UV absorbance on a Nanodrop 2000c. The CDR1 and CDR2 encoded by the germline V gene are SQVTM and ANQGSEA. V is clipped by 4 bases and J by 0 bases, and the sequence between their germline boundaries is 9 bases long. The cysteine opens and the phenylalanine closes a CDR3 of 13 amino acids. Only CDR3 DNA is held: 39 bases, read in frame from base 1.

The sample taken for sequencing was memory CD4+ T cells sorted from blood. The label giving this sample's cell subset or site can be read as: CD45RA-negative fraction. This TCR was recovered from a man between 18 and 35 years old in good health. Here the chain combines TRBV29-1 and TRBJ2-5; the D gene remains uncertain. The nucleotide sequence is TGCAGCGTTGGCTCTGGCGACCAAGAGACCCAGTACTTC. The resulting protein is CSVGSGDQETQYF. Joined to the reference TRBV29-1 and TRBJ2-5 proteins, this CDR3 gives the full variable domain: SAVISQKPSRDICQRGTSLTIQCQVDSQVTMMFWYRQQPGQSLTLIATANQGSEATYESGFVIDKFPISRPNLTFSTLTVSNMSPEDSSIYLCSVGSGDQETQYFGPGTRLLVL.